The rows below give T cell receptor beta chains drawn from one sample of a study of follicular helper T cells after annual influenza vaccination. TCRdb's copy holds only in-frame clones and misses some; the assay was immunoSEQ multiplex PCR. The sample lists 5,000 to 7,500 clones, roughly 76% occurring once. Sequences were derived from CXCR5- memory CD4+ T cells sorted from blood, sampled 7 days after influenza vaccination. The receptors were gathered from an adult who received the influenza vaccine. CDR3s include the opening cysteine and the closing phenylalanine or tryptophan. Each record gives: CDR3 DNA, CDR3 protein, J gene, V gene, D gene, clone size. A D gene is named only where the DNA matches it firmly. Clone size is stated in some rows and not others, as once, few, many or a class when expanded.

TGTGCCAGTAGAAGCGGGGCCGCCTACGAGCAGTACTTC,CASRSGAAYEQYF,TRBJ2-7,TRBV19,TRBD2,NA
TGCGCCAGCAACCGCCCGGACAGGCGCGGTACAGATACGCAGTATTTT,CASNRPDRRGTDTQYF,TRBJ2-3,TRBV10-1,TRBD1,NA
TGTGCCAGCAGCTTTGTGGGTACATCGTCCTACAATGAGCAGTTCTTC,CASSFVGTSSYNEQFF,TRBJ2-1,TRBV7-2,NA,NA
TGTGCCAGTAAAGCGGATAGGGGTGGGAATGAGCAGTTCTTC,CASKADRGGNEQFF,TRBJ2-1,TRBV19,NA,few
TGTGCCAGCAGCCAAGATATTCAGGGGTATCAGCCCCAGCATTTT,CASSQDIQGYQPQHF,TRBJ1-5,TRBV4-2,NA,NA
TGTGCCAGCAGGACGGGACTGCTAAACACTGAAGCTTTCTTT,CASRTGLLNTEAFF,TRBJ1-1,TRBV27,NA,NA
TGCAGCGTTGAGGAGGGCGGCTACACCTTC,CSVEEGGYTF,TRBJ1-2,TRBV29-1,NA,NA
TGCGCCAGCAGCCGTACCGAGGACAGGATTTTCACCGGGGAGCTGTTTTTT,CASSRTEDRIFTGELFF,TRBJ2-2,TRBV5-1,TRBD1,NA
TGTGCCAGCAGCCGAACGGGACAGGGGGTTTACAATGAGCAGTTCTTC,CASSRTGQGVYNEQFF,TRBJ2-1,TRBV9,TRBD1,NA
TGTGCCAGCAGTGGGAAGACAGTTGAAGCTTTCTTT,CASSGKTVEAFF,TRBJ1-1,TRBV6-6,NA,NA
TGTGCCAGCTCGCCCAACAGGGACTCCTACGAGCAGTACTTC,CASSPNRDSYEQYF,TRBJ2-7,TRBV18,NA,NA
TGTGCCAGCAGCCCGGATTCAGGATCGGGTACCTATGGCTACACCTTC,CASSPDSGSGTYGYTF,TRBJ1-2,TRBV7-2,NA,few
TGCGCCAGCAGCCAAGGGGGGAATCAGCCCCAGCATTTT,CASSQGGNQPQHF,TRBJ1-5,TRBV4-1,NA,NA
TGCGCCAGCAGCGACGGAGGGACTAGCCCCACCTACGAGCAGTACTTC,CASSDGGTSPTYEQYF,TRBJ2-7,TRBV5-1,TRBD2,NA
TGTGCCAGCTCACTAACCGGGCTCGAGGGGACTGAAGCTTTCTTT,CASSLTGLEGTEAFF,TRBJ1-1,TRBV18,NA,NA
TGTGCCAGCAGTGATTCAGGTCGACTGTTTTTT,CASSDSGRLFF,TRBJ1-4,TRBV2,NA,NA
TGTGCCAGCTCTCCCGGAGGGGACCGGAGGGACGGCTACACCTTC,CASSPGGDRRDGYTF,TRBJ1-2,TRBV18,NA,NA
TGCGCCAGCACCGTTTCGGGACAGGGGTACACTGAAGCTTTCTTT,CASTVSGQGYTEAFF,TRBJ1-1,TRBV5-1,TRBD1,NA
TGTGCCAGCAGCCAACGGGGCAGGGGGCCTCATGAGCAGTTCTTC,CASSQRGRGPHEQFF,TRBJ2-1,TRBV21-1,NA,few
TGTGCCAGCAGTGATCCAGGACTCCAGAATTGGGGCTACACCTTC,CASSDPGLQNWGYTF,TRBJ1-2,TRBV6-1,NA,NA
TGTGCCAGCAGCTTCCCCGATAGAGCCAAAAACATTCAGTACTTC,CASSFPDRAKNIQYF,TRBJ2-4,TRBV11-3,NA,NA
TGTGCCAGCAGAGGACAGGCGAACACCGGGGAGCTGTTTTTT,CASRGQANTGELFF,TRBJ2-2,TRBV7-9,TRBD1,NA
NA,CASSLSLDRVGDTQYF,TRBJ2-3,TRBV6-6,NA,NA
TGTGCCAGCAGCCCCTCCGGGCGGCATGAAAAACTGTTTTTT,CASSPSGRHEKLFF,TRBJ1-4,TRBV11-3,NA,NA
TGTGCCAGCAGCCTTGGACAGGGTTATGGCTACACCTTC,CASSLGQGYGYTF,TRBJ1-2,TRBV7-2,TRBD1,NA
TGTGCCAGCGCTGCTTTGGGGGGGGGTCAGCCCCAGCATTTT,CASAALGGGQPQHF,TRBJ1-5,TRBV6-6,NA,NA
TGTGCCAGCAGTTTATTAATGGGACCTACGTCGGGGGTCGAGCAGTTCTTC,CASSLLMGPTSGVEQFF,TRBJ2-1,TRBV27,NA,NA